This passage covers 25 T cell receptor beta chains from one sample sequenced in a study of graft-versus-host responses after intestinal transplantation. Assay used: immunoSEQ multiplex PCR; TCRdb lists only in-frame clones, some missing. Of 100,000 to 120,000 clones in the sample, around 93% were seen once. These receptors have no identified antigens. The specimen was unstimulated CD8+ T cells sorted from spleen or lymph node cells, collected before intestinal transplant. The source of these receptors is a human donor who received an intestinal transplant.

The chain has TRBV2 and TRBJ2-7, with 7 bases aligning to TRBD1. V was pared by 6 bases and J by 0 bases, with 5 bases of the junction left unmatched. Germline assignment: CDR1 SNHLY and CDR2 FYNNEI. This CDR3 spans 14 amino acids. The CDR3 sequence: CASSSDRSSYEQYF. The CDR3 DNA follows: TGTGCCAGCAGCTCGGACAGGAGCTCCTACGAGCAGTACTTC.

This chain joins TRBV11-2 and TRBJ2-7, with D possibly matching TRBD1 (5 bases). V lost 5 bases, J lost 2 bases, and 7 bases lay in between. This CDR3 contains 12 residues. The V gene's germline CDR1 is SGHAT and CDR2 FQNNGV. CDR3 in amino acids: CASSQGTYEQYF. The CDR3 nucleotides read TGTGCCAGCAGCCAGGGTACCTACGAGCAGTACTTC.

This clone was found once. The chain links TRBV7-3 to TRBJ2-1, with D tentatively TRBD1 (5 bases). The CDR3 consists of 16 residues. CDR1 and CDR2 (germline): SGHTA, FQGTGA. Trimming removed 5 bases from V and 8 bases from J, with 22 bases in between. The CDR3 reads CASSPDVSSGIHEQFF. The DNA of the CDR3 is TGTGCCAGCAGCCCGGACGTATCCTCAGGGATCCATGAGCAGTTCTTC.

The chain has TRBV19 and TRBJ2-1; D call uncertain. Germline-derived CDR1 and CDR2 are LNHDA and SQIVND (reference sequence). The V gene lost 6 bases and the J gene lost 4 bases, with 10 bases spanning the gap. The CDR3 covers 13 residues. This CDR3 reads CASSYSGYNEQFF. As DNA, the CDR3 is TGTGCCAGTAGCTACTCCGGGTACAATGAGCAGTTCTTC. Based on the CDR3 plus reference TRBV19 and TRBJ2-1, the full variable domain is DGGITQSPKYLFRKEGQNVTLSCEQNLNHDAMYWYRQDPGQGLRLIYYSQIVNDFQKGDIAEGYSVSREKKESFPLTVTSAQKNPTAFYLCASSYSGYNEQFFGPGTRLTVL.

The chain employs TRBV5-1 and TRBJ2-2, with a possible D match to TRBD2 (6 bases). With 6 bases removed from V and 5 bases from J, the gap between germline ends came to 17 bases. CDR3 length equals 15 residues. CDR1 and CDR2 (germline): SGHRS, YFSETQ. DNA for the CDR3: TGCGCCAGCACGTTTCGTCCGGGGGAAACCGGGGAGCTGTTTTTT. Residues: CASTFRPGETGELFF.

This chain connects TRBV5-1 to TRBJ2-1; D is possibly TRBD2 (5 bases). The germline V and J ends were trimmed by 3 bases and 8 bases, with 9 bases remaining between them. This CDR3 region has 12 residues. Germline CDR1 and CDR2: SGHRS and YFSETQ. The DNA for the CDR3 is TGCGCCAGCAGCTATAGCGAGGATGAGCAGTTCTTC. This sequence encodes CASSYSEDEQFF.

The chain couples TRBV7-3 to TRBJ2-1; D might be TRBD1 or TRBD2, each matching 6 bases. CDR1 and CDR2 (germline): SGHTA, FQGTGA. Trimming stripped 4 bases from V and 3 bases from J, with 13 bases between. CDR3 length equals 15 residues. DNA for the CDR3: TGTGCCAGCAGCTCGGGGGCCTCTGGCTACAATGAGCAGTTCTTC. The encoded protein is CASSSGASGYNEQFF.

A note on this clone: This sample also contains other DNA sequences that code for the same CDR3. V is TRBV9 and J is TRBJ1-1; D remains unclear. Trimming cost V 0 bases and J 3 bases, with 6 bases left between them. The length of the CDR3 is 13 residues. Germline V CDR1 and CDR2: SGDLS, YYNGEE. The CDR3 sequence: CASSVVEDTEAFF. The CDR3 DNA reads TGTGCCAGCAGCGTAGTAGAGGACACTGAAGCTTTCTTT.

Points on this clone: Additional DNA sequences in this sample encode the identical CDR3. V is TRBV19 and J is TRBJ2-3; D perhaps matches TRBD2 (5 bases). CDR3 length: 13 amino acids. V was pared by 7 bases and J by 1 base, with 9 bases between. Germline values: CDR1 LNHDA, CDR2 SQIVND (reference sequence). CDR3 nucleotide sequence: TGTGCCAGTACCTCCGGGGGCACAGATACGCAGTATTTT. It codes for CASTSGGTDTQYF.

This clone was detected only once. This rearrangement joins TRBV27 to TRBJ2-2, with D tentatively TRBD1 (6 bases). Per the germline V gene, CDR1 is MNHEY and CDR2 is SMNVEV (reference sequence). The V gene lost 10 bases and the J gene lost 6 bases, with 21 bases spanning the gap. This CDR3 is 15 amino acids long. In DNA form, the CDR3 reads TGTGCCACCACCCCTGGGGGCGGCTTGGCCGGGGAGCTGTTTTTT. Protein sequence: CATTPGGGLAGELFF.

The chain couples TRBV11-3 to TRBJ2-1, with D unresolved. Germline V CDR1 and CDR2: SGHNT, YENEEA. The CDR3 spans 13 residues. Trimming cost V 5 bases and J 6 bases, with 11 bases left between them. CDR3 in DNA: TGTGCCAGCAGCCCGGTATCCGGCAATGAGCAGTTCTTC. The encoded protein is CASSPVSGNEQFF. Drawing the rest from reference TRBV11-3 and TRBJ2-1, the complete variable domain is EAGVVQSPRYKIIEKKQPVAFWCNPISGHNTLYWYLQNLGQGPELLIRYENEEAVDDSQLPKDRFSAERLKGVDSTLKIQPAELGDSAVYLCASSPVSGNEQFFGPGTRLTVL.

The chain employs TRBV9 and TRBJ2-1; D remains unclear. V was trimmed by 0 bases and J by 1 base, leaving 11 bases between them. From germline, CDR1 is SGDLS and CDR2 YYNGEE. This CDR3 has 16 amino acids. The CDR3 protein is CASSVALSRSYNEQFF. The CDR3 coding sequence is TGTGCCAGCAGCGTAGCCCTTAGCAGGTCCTACAATGAGCAGTTCTTC.

This clone has only one observation. The chain carries TRBV5-8 and TRBJ2-7; D unclear. The CDR3 sequence is 17 residues long. CDR1 is SGHTS, CDR2 YDEGEE, per germline. V lost 1 base and J lost 3, with 20 bases in between. The CDR3 here is CASSLQGLSFLYYEQYF. The CDR3 DNA sequence: TGTGCCAGCAGCTTGCAAGGGTTGAGCTTCCTCTACTACGAGCAGTACTTC.

V and J are TRBV11-3 and TRBJ2-2; D unclear. Germline CDR1 SGHNT, CDR2 YENEEA. Trimming removed 0 bases at V and 3 bases at J, with 5 bases between. The CDR3 runs 14 residues. CDR3 sequence (DNA): TGTGCCAGCAGCTTAGATGGAGACACCGGGGAGCTGTTTTTT. Amino acids: CASSLDGDTGELFF.

The chain is built from TRBV4-1 and TRBJ1-2; D gene uncertain. Trimming left V 0 bases short and J 8 bases short, with 10 bases between. CDR1 is MGHRA, CDR2 YSYEKL, per germline. The CDR3 totals 13 residues. Here the CDR3 DNA reads TGCGCCAGCAGCCAAGATCCGGTGGAGGGCTACACCTTC. Amino acid sequence: CASSQDPVEGYTF.

The chain couples TRBV6-5 to TRBJ2-7; weak D call: TRBD2 (6 bases). The CDR3 is 15 residues long. Germline loops: CDR1 MNHEY, CDR2 SVGAGI. V was cut by 6 bases and J by 9 bases, with 24 bases left in between. In DNA form, the CDR3 reads TGTGCCAGCAGCCCCTGGTTGGGACTTACGGATTGGCAGTACTTC. This codes for CASSPWLGLTDWQYF.

V usage is TRBV27 and J usage is TRBJ2-5; TRBD2 agrees at 11 bases. The DNA end is a closer match to TRBJ2-7, so the J assignment may be wrong. Germline V gene data show CDR1 as MNHEY and CDR2 as SMNVEV (reference sequence). This CDR3 is 14 amino acids long. The CDR3 DNA reads as TGTGCCAGCAGTTTACTAGCGGGAGGCTACGAGCAGTACTTC. Protein: CASSLLAGGYEQYF.

The chain is built from TRBV6-6 and TRBJ2-7; no clear D gene. Germline V CDR1 and CDR2: MNHNY, SVGAGI (reference sequence). Trimming cost V 1 base and J 1 base, with 5 bases left between them. The CDR3 extends over 13 amino acids. This chain's CDR3 is CASSYFPSYEQYF. The CDR3, as DNA: TGTGCCAGCAGTTACTTTCCGTCCTACGAGCAGTACTTC.

The rearrangement links TRBV6-1 to TRBJ1-5; possible D gene TRBD1, 5 bases. Trimming pared 1 base from V and 4 bases from J, leaving 11 bases between. CDR1 is MNHNS and CDR2 is SASEGT in the germline V gene. The CDR3 has 15 amino acids. This CDR3 reads CASSEVGTPNQPQHF. Written as DNA, the CDR3 is TGTGCCAGCAGTGAAGTGGGGACCCCGAATCAGCCCCAGCATTTT.

The V and J genes are TRBV19 and TRBJ2-1, with D hard to call. There are 15 residues in the CDR3. The germline CDR1 and CDR2 sequences are LNHDA and SQIVND (reference sequence). Trimming took off 0 bases at V and 8 bases at J, with 14 bases between the two ends. CDR3 loop: CASSIDLGPSDEQFF. CDR3 nucleotide sequence: TGTGCCAGTAGTATAGATCTAGGCCCGTCCGATGAGCAGTTCTTC.

The genes are TRBV27 and TRBJ2-6; D is ambiguous. The CDR3 extends over 14 amino acids. The V end lost 0 bases, the J end lost 4 bases, and 4 bases lay between the germline ends. Germline V lookup: CDR1 MNHEY, CDR2 SMNVEV (reference sequence). Written as DNA, the CDR3 is TGTGCCAGCAGTTTATCGGGAGGGGCCAACGTCCTGACTTTC. Amino acids: CASSLSGGANVLTF.

This sequence joins TRBV5-1 and TRBJ1-1, with 7 bases lining up with TRBD1. V was pared by 0 bases and J by 3 bases, with 11 bases of the junction left unmatched. The germline V gene has CDR1 SGHRS and CDR2 YFSETQ. The CDR3 runs 17 residues. The DNA of the CDR3 is TGCGCCAGCAGCTTGGAAGCAGGGGGAGGTCTGTACACTGAAGCTTTCTTT. Protein: CASSLEAGGGLYTEAFF.

This rearrangement joins TRBV18 to TRBJ1-1; no reliable D call. CDR1 is KGHSH and CDR2 is LQKENI in the germline V gene. Trimming took 8 bases from V and 0 from J, leaving 7 bases between them. This CDR3 is built from 12 residues. The CDR3 DNA is TGTGCCAGCGGTGAAGTGAACACTGAAGCTTTCTTT. Translating gives CASGEVNTEAFF.

V usage is TRBV4-1 and J usage is TRBJ2-1; D ambiguous. Germline CDR1 and CDR2: MGHRA and YSYEKL. V dropped 0 bases and J dropped 7 bases, with 7 bases sitting between them. The CDR3 is 13 amino acids. CDR3 sequence: CASSQDLGNEQFF. The CDR3 DNA reads as TGCGCCAGCAGCCAAGATCTAGGGAATGAGCAGTTCTTC.

The V gene is TRBV5-6, the J gene TRBJ2-7, with 8 bases identical to TRBD1. CDR1 and CDR2 from the germline V gene are SGHDT and YYEEEE. CDR3 length: 15 amino acids. The J segment lost 5 bases and the V segment lost 6 bases, leaving 13 bases of the junction unmatched. CDR3 sequence reads: CASKYASAGGNEQYF. CDR3 nucleotide sequence: TGTGCCAGCAAATACGCAAGCGCAGGGGGCAACGAGCAGTACTTC.